This T cell receptor (beta chain) was observed in a study of blood T cell repertoires in COVID-19. The overall study: Nucleic acid was either cDNA or gDNA, and it came from T cells, B-cell-depleted T cells, or PBMCs.

CDR1 is SGHKS, CDR2 YYEKEE, per germline (reference sequence). Trimming removed 0 bases from V and 5 bases from J; junction bases left unmatched: 7. The CDR3 is made up of 16 amino acids. This clone was counted a single time. Individuals drawn from 24 US areas were roughly 18 to 95 years old. Allocation to cohorts depended on clinical history reported by the participants. The authors' processing: Reference gene primer amplification gave nucleated cell count estimates. The protocol was immunoSEQ multiplex PCR, while the TCRdb copy is restricted to in-frame clones and leaves out a portion. V and J calls and clone size come straight from that table; D and trimming were deduced from the DNA. The sample comprises about 220,000 clones, over 75% of which are singletons, and around 3.2% rests with the top ten.

The sequence was obtained from a woman between 18 and 29 years old in a cohort exposed to, infected with or recovered from COVID-19 (not recorded which). J is TRBJ2-1 and V is TRBV5-5; 8 bases agree with TRBD2. The specimen was PBMCs or T cells enriched from blood (not recorded which). CDR3 in DNA: TGTGCCAGCAGCTTGGGACTAGCGAACCTCAACAATGAGCAGTTCTTC. This codes for CASSLGLANLNNEQFF.